This T cell receptor beta chain was recorded in a study of T cell responses to AZD1222 COVID-19 vaccine. Generated by immunoSEQ multiplex PCR, the TCRdb table keeps only in-frame clones and is missing some. The table has 110,000 to 150,000 clones, 80% to 95% seen once. V lost 1 base to trimming and J lost 11 bases, with 17 bases between them. The CDR3 sequence is 15 residues long. CDR1 and CDR2 (germline): SGHTA, FQGNSA. Doses given second, at about 4 or about 12 weeks, were pooled. The input for sequencing was peripheral blood, taken 28 days after the second AZD1222 dose. This TCR was recovered from an adult who received the AZD1222 COVID-19 vaccine. The V gene is TRBV7-2, the J gene TRBJ1-4; a weak D match, TRBD1 (5 bases). CDR3 protein: CASSLEPLRGRKLFF. The CDR3 DNA is TGTGCCAGCAGCTTAGAACCGCTTAGGGGAAGGAAACTGTTTTTT.